The T cell receptor (beta chain) described here comes from a study of cytomegalovirus exposure and HLA in healthy donors. The PCR made use of 60 Vbeta and 13 Jbeta primers. The method was immunoSEQ multiplex PCR; TCRdb's version includes in-frame clones alone and lacks a portion of them. Of 200,000 or so clones in the sample, roughly four fifths are singletons; the top ten hold about 2.5%. Sequencing was performed on PBMCs. The sequence was collected from a woman aged 40 to 50 in good health and CMV-seronegative.

The CDR3 loop is CASSNWGHEQYF. For the CDR3, the DNA is TGTGCCAGCAGCAATTGGGGCCACGAGCAGTACTTC. The chain joins TRBV27 to TRBJ2-5; TRBD1 is a possible D gene (5 bases). The J call is in doubt because the DNA end fits TRBJ2-7 better. The CDR3 is 12 amino acids. Germline CDR1 is MNHEY and CDR2 is SMNVEV (reference sequence).